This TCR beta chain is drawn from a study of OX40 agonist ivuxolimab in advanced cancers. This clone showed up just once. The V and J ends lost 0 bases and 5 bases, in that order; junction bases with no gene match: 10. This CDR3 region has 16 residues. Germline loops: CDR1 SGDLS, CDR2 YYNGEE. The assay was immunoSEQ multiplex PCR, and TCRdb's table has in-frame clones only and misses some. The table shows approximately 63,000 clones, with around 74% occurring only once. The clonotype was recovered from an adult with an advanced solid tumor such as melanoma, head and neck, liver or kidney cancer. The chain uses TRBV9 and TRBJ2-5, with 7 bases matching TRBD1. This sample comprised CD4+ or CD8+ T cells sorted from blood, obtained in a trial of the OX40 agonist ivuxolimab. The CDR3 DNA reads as TGTGCCAGCAGCGTAGCGTCCTCCCAAGGGGGCGAGACCCAGTACTTC. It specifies CASSVASSQGGETQYF.